The 25 T cell receptor beta chains in this list originate from one sample, sequenced in a study of metastatic and nonmetastatic thyroid tumors. Each patient went into thyroid surgery without having received any treatment. TCRdb re-clonotyped the PCR reads through MiXCR. Among 30,000 to 35,000 clones, 15% were seen once, and the ten largest hold about 20%. The sequenced sample consisted of blood. The receptor set was obtained from a male donor with papillary thyroid cancer or a benign thyroid nodule (not recorded which). Some clones in this sample may be carry-over from other donors' samples.

In its sample, this clone was seen many times. V is TRBV20-1 and J is TRBJ2-2; D perhaps matches TRBD2 (6 bases). This CDR3 contains 11 residues. V was trimmed by 6 bases and J by 10 bases, leaving 12 bases between them. CDR1 DFQATT and CDR2 SNEGSKA come from the germline V gene (reference sequence). The CDR3 here is CSARTGVELFF. In nucleotides, the CDR3 is TGCAGTGCAAGGACGGGGGTGGAGCTGTTTTTT.

In this sample, this clone turned up many times. The chain uses TRBV25-1 and TRBJ1-6, with 8 nucleotides matching TRBD1. The CDR3 totals 15 residues. V lost 2 bases, J lost 7 bases, and 4 bases stayed unmatched. Germline CDR1 is MGHDK and CDR2 is SYGVNS. CDR3 DNA sequence: TGTGCCAGCAGTGAAACAGGACAGGGAAATTCACCCCTCCACTTT. Protein product: CASSETGQGNSPLHF.

This clone showed up many times. The rearrangement uses TRBV5-6 and TRBJ1-2; 7 positions agree with TRBD1. Germline-derived CDR1 and CDR2 are SGHDT and YYEEEE. The J segment lost 2 bases and the V segment lost 2 bases, leaving 9 bases of the junction unmatched. The CDR3 is 16 amino acids. Written as DNA, the CDR3 is TGTGCCAGCAGCTTTGGGTTAGGGACAGCAAACTATGGCTACACCTTC. Amino acids: CASSFGLGTANYGYTF.

This clone was observed at least ten times. V usage is TRBV12-3 or TRBV12-4 and J usage is TRBJ2-4; maybe TRBD1 (6 bases). V was shortened by 4 bases and J by 8 bases, with 15 bases between the two germline ends. CDR3 size: 14 residues. DNA of the CDR3: TGTGCCAGCAGTTGGGGCAATAAGGGGGACATTCAGTACTTC. This codes for CASSWGNKGDIQYF.

This clone was observed at least ten times. The J gene is TRBJ2-3, the V gene TRBV7-9; TRBD2 matches 10 bases. Per germline, CDR1 SEHNR and CDR2 FQNEAQ (reference sequence). The CDR3 extends over 17 amino acids. After removal of 5 bases from V and 6 bases from J, the junction contained 14 bases not matched to a gene. CDR3 in DNA: TGTGCCAGCAGCCCCCGAGTCTTTAGCGGGGGGATGGATACGCAGTATTTT. Its protein product is CASSPRVFSGGMDTQYF.

The rearrangement links TRBV19 to TRBJ2-5; the D is unclear. The V end was cut by 3 bases, the J end by 1 base, with 21 bases between. This CDR3 is built from 18 residues. Germline assignment: CDR1 LNHDA and CDR2 SQIVND (reference sequence). The CDR3, as DNA: TGTGCCAGTAGTATTTCTGTATGGCTCGTTCATGGCCAAGAGACCCAGTACTTC. Translation: CASSISVWLVHGQETQYF.

This clone was found many times. Given a much more abundant clone one base away, this may be a read error. V and J are TRBV6-5 and TRBJ2-7; TRBD1 matches 7 bases. This CDR3 has 17 amino acids. Germline V CDR1 and CDR2: MNHEY, SVGAGI. J was trimmed by 1 base and V by 2 bases; bases with no gene match: 11. CDR3 region: CASSYPRAGTASYEQYF. The CDR3 DNA is TGTGCCAGCAGTTACCCGAGAGCCGGGACAGCATCCTACGAGCAGTACTTC.

This clone was counted ten times or more. The chain carries TRBV12-3 or TRBV12-4 and TRBJ2-6; a weak D match, TRBD2 (6 bases). The length of the CDR3 is 16 residues. V shed 5 bases and J shed 4 bases, with 15 bases lying between them. Written as DNA, the CDR3 is TGTGCCAGCAGTCCCGAGGCCGGGGGAGGGGCCAACGTCCTGACTTTC. As protein: CASSPEAGGGANVLTF.

About this clone: This may be a read error, as it is one base from a much larger clone. This chain uses TRBV10-3 with TRBJ2-7, with 8 bases aligning to TRBD2. This CDR3 has 14 amino acids. V trimming: 6 bases; J trimming: 4 bases; junction bases outside the gene matches: 8. The germline gives CDR1 ENHRY, CDR2 SYGVKD. CDR3 region: CAISPGGEEYEQYF. CDR3 nucleotide sequence: TGTGCCATCAGCCCGGGGGGGGAGGAGTACGAGCAGTACTTC.

This clone came up many times. V gene TRBV2 combines with J gene TRBJ2-7; D gene ambiguous. V shed 2 bases and J shed 4 bases, with 6 bases lying between them. CDR1 SNHLY and CDR2 FYNNEI come from the germline V gene. The CDR3 loop spans 12 amino acids. Here the CDR3 DNA reads TGTGCCAGCAGTGAAAGTTCATACGAGCAGTACTTC. It encodes CASSESSYEQYF.

There are many counts of this clone. The V gene is TRBV19, the J gene TRBJ2-5, with D unclear. The germline V and J ends were trimmed by 3 bases and 1 base, with 0 bases remaining between them. The CDR3 spans 11 residues. Germline V CDR1 and CDR2: LNHDA, SQIVND (reference sequence). CDR3 sequence reads: CASSIQETQYF. In DNA form, the CDR3 reads TGTGCCAGTAGTATCCAAGAGACCCAGTACTTC.

This clone was counted at least ten times. This chain connects TRBV7-8 to TRBJ2-5, with D maybe TRBD1 (7 bases). The CDR3 loop spans 15 amino acids. Per the germline V gene, CDR1 is SGHVS and CDR2 is FQNEAQ. Trimming took off 5 bases at V and 5 bases at J, with 18 bases between the two ends. The CDR3 spells CASSRRQGGRETQYF. CDR3 in DNA: TGTGCCAGCAGCCGTCGTCAGGGGGGCCGGGAGACCCAGTACTTC. Based on the CDR3 plus reference TRBV7-8 and TRBJ2-5, the full variable domain is GAGVSQSPRYKVAKRGQDVALRCDPISGHVSLFWYQQALGQGPEFLTYFQNEAQLDKSGLPSDRFFAERPEGSVSTLKIQRTQQEDSAVYLCASSRRQGGRETQYFGPGTRLLVL.

This clone was seen ten or more times. The chain uses TRBV2 and TRBJ1-3, with 12 bases matching TRBD1. Per germline, CDR1 SNHLY and CDR2 FYNNEI. Germline trimming cut 4 bases from V and 8 bases from J; bases unmatched to any gene: 9. This CDR3 has 16 residues. DNA of the CDR3: TGTGCCAGCAGTGTCTCTTGGGACAGGGGGCGGGACACCATATATTTT. Translation gives CASSVSWDRGRDTIYF.

Ten or more counts support this clone. The J gene is TRBJ2-6, the V gene TRBV5-1; D is unclear. This CDR3 region has 14 residues. Germline assignment: CDR1 SGHRS and CDR2 YFSETQ. V was shortened by 7 bases and J by 0 bases, with 8 bases between the two germline ends. The CDR3 bases are TGCGCCAGCGGAACGGACTCTGGGGCCAACGTCCTGACTTTC. The encoded protein is CASGTDSGANVLTF.

This clone was recorded many times. The chain links TRBV20-1 to TRBJ2-3; D unresolved. Trimming removed 6 bases from V and 0 bases from J, with 7 bases in between. Germline V CDR1 and CDR2: DFQATT, SNEGSKA (reference sequence). The CDR3 runs 12 residues. The CDR3 is CSAETSTDTQYF. CDR3 bases: TGCAGTGCGGAAACTAGCACAGATACGCAGTATTTT.

This clone was observed a handful of times. The chain employs TRBV6-1 and TRBJ1-2; no clear D gene. From germline, CDR1 is MNHNS and CDR2 SASEGT. The length of the CDR3 is 14 residues. V lost 7 bases, J lost 4 bases, and 16 bases lay in between. The CDR3 sequence: CASIPEGASYGYTF. The CDR3 DNA follows: TGTGCCAGCATCCCCGAGGGTGCAAGCTATGGCTACACCTTC.

This clone occurred many times. CDR3 region: CASSQSINGEQYF. The CDR3 coding sequence is TGTGCCAGCAGCCAATCGATTAACGGCGAGCAGTACTTC. This sequence joins TRBV16 and TRBJ2-7; D remains ambiguous. Germline V gene lookup returns CDR1 KGHSY and CDR2 FQNENV. This CDR3 has 13 amino acids. V lost 0 bases to trimming and J lost 6 bases, with 9 bases between them.

This clone has at least ten counts. The chain employs TRBV5-1 and TRBJ2-2, with TRBD2 as a possible D gene (6 bases). The germline V and J ends were trimmed by 4 bases and 1 base, with 11 bases remaining between them. This CDR3 comprises 15 residues. Germline CDR1 and CDR2: SGHRS and YFSETQ. CDR3 region: CASSEASVNTGELFF. Written as DNA, the CDR3 is TGCGCCAGCAGCGAAGCTAGCGTGAACACCGGGGAGCTGTTTTTT.

The sample holds many counts of this clone. This chain uses TRBV6-1 with TRBJ2-7; 7 nucleotides line up with TRBD2. The CDR3 consists of 16 residues. Trimming took 6 bases from V and 0 from J; bases not matched to a gene: 11. The germline CDR1 and CDR2 sequences are MNHNS and SASEGT. In DNA form, the CDR3 reads TGTGCCAGCAGGAGGGAACTAGCGCCGAGCTCCTACGAGCAGTACTTC. It is translated as CASRRELAPSSYEQYF.

This chain joins TRBV5-1 and TRBJ2-5, with D perhaps given as TRBD1 or TRBD2 (5 bases each). This CDR3 region has 14 residues. V was pared by 0 bases and J by 1 base, with 7 bases between. Germline V lookup: CDR1 SGHRS, CDR2 YFSETQ. The CDR3 reads CASSLGGVQETQYF. The CDR3 region has the DNA TGCGCCAGCAGCTTGGGAGGGGTCCAAGAGACCCAGTACTTC.

Concerning this clone: The germline gene is not matched at one end of the junction; a read error may be the cause. V is TRBV11-1 and J is TRBJ2-3; 8 nucleotides align to TRBD1. Germline V gives CDR1 SGHAT, CDR2 FQDESV (reference sequence). The CDR3 sequence is 15 residues long. CDR3: CVSSLPSGGASTGYF. The DNA for the CDR3 is TGTGTCAGCAGCCTACCTTCAGGGGGCGCTTCGACCGGGTATTTT.

This clone was counted many times. The genes are TRBV11-2 and TRBJ2-1; TRBD1 matches at 7 bases. V gave up 6 bases and J gave up 0 bases; unmatched junction bases: 5. CDR3 length: 15 residues. Germline lookup yields CDR1 SGHAT and CDR2 FQNNGV. The CDR3 DNA reads TGTGCCAGCAGGCAGAACAGGGGCTCCTACAATGAGCAGTTCTTC. Translating gives CASRQNRGSYNEQFF. Looking up the rest from reference TRBV11-2 and TRBJ2-1 gives the full variable domain: EAGVAQSPRYKIIEKRQSVAFWCNPISGHATLYWYQQILGQGPKLLIQFQNNGVVDDSQLPKDRFSAERLKGVDSTLKIQPAKLEDSAVYLCASRQNRGSYNEQFFGPGTRLTVL.

This clone was detected ten times or more. The genes are TRBV20-1 and TRBJ2-3; TRBD1 matches 8 bases. This CDR3 is built from 14 residues. The germline CDR1 and CDR2 sequences are DFQATT and SNEGSKA (reference sequence). J lost 6 bases, V lost 1 base, and 6 bases had no gene match. This chain's CDR3 is CSARGRGHGDTQYF. The CDR3 bases are TGCAGTGCTAGAGGCAGGGGGCATGGGGATACGCAGTATTTT.

This chain links TRBV7-2 with TRBJ1-6; D uncertain. This CDR3 region has 15 residues. The V end was cut by 6 bases, the J end by 7 bases, with 16 bases between. Germline CDR1 SGHTA, CDR2 FQGNSA. In DNA form, the CDR3 reads TGTGCCAGCAGTCACCCAATAGCAGGAAATTCACCCCTCCACTTT. The encoded protein is CASSHPIAGNSPLHF.

In this sample, this clone is medium-sized. The chain couples TRBV12-3 or TRBV12-4 to TRBJ1-2; D call uncertain. V was cut by 3 bases and J by 7 bases, with 6 bases left in between. The CDR3 is made up of 11 amino acids. The CDR3 sequence is CASSLEGGYTF. CDR3 nucleotides: TGTGCCAGCAGTTTGGAAGGTGGCTACACCTTC.